These 5 T cell receptor beta chains were sequenced from one sample in a study of shared clonotypes between healthy human individuals. Libraries were prepared by immunoSEQ multiplex PCR; TCRdb keeps only in-frame clonotypes and omits some of them. The table shows some 320,000 clones, with roughly 84% occurring only once. Sequenced material: memory CD8+ T cells sorted from blood. The sample's subset: CD45RO+ cells pooled with CCR7-negative TemRA cells. Source of these receptors: a man aged 18-30 years in good health.

As for this clone: Given a much more abundant clone one base away, this may be a read error. Distinct nucleotide sequences in the sample also encode this CDR3. This chain links TRBV7-9 with TRBJ2-7; D ambiguous. This CDR3 has 11 amino acids. The germline V gene encodes CDR1 SEHNR and CDR2 FQNEAQ (reference sequence). Trimming shortened V by 1 base and J by 3 bases, and 1 base separated the two germline ends. The CDR3 here is CASSLDYEQYF. CDR3 DNA: TGTGCCAGCAGCTTAGACTACGAGCAGTACTTC.

This chain joins TRBV18 and TRBJ1-2; the match to TRBD1 covers 7 bases. V gave up 3 bases and J gave up 6 bases; unmatched junction bases: 7. Germline V gene lookup returns CDR1 KGHSH and CDR2 LQKENI. The CDR3 runs to 14 residues. CDR3 residues: CASSPETGSDGYTF. The DNA for the CDR3 is TGTGCCAGCTCACCGGAGACAGGGTCGGATGGCTACACCTTC.

The chain is built from TRBV4-3 and TRBJ2-3; 8 positions match TRBD2. The CDR3 loop spans 17 amino acids. The germline V gene has CDR1 LGHNA and CDR2 YSLEER. The junction had 6 bases not matched to a gene; V was cut back by 0 bases and J by 1 base. This chain's CDR3 is CASSQDVQRERTDTQYF. In DNA form, the CDR3 reads TGCGCCAGCAGCCAAGATGTCCAGCGGGAGCGCACAGATACGCAGTATTTT.

The V gene is TRBV4-1, the J gene TRBJ2-1; the D gene is possibly TRBD2 (7 bases). CDR1 MGHRA and CDR2 YSYEKL come from the germline V gene. V was trimmed by 3 bases and J by 7 bases, leaving 25 bases between them. This CDR3 has 18 amino acids. The CDR3 loop is CASSQTTGGGPIANEQFF. DNA for the CDR3: TGCGCCAGCAGCCAGACCACTGGGGGGGGCCCTATTGCTAATGAGCAGTTCTTC.

Comment on this clone: With only one base between it and a far larger clone, this is likely a read error. The chain links TRBV5-8 to TRBJ2-7, with D possibly being TRBD2 (5 bases). V was trimmed by 0 bases and J by 0 bases, leaving 10 bases between them. Germline CDR1 and CDR2: SGHTS and YDEGEE. This CDR3 contains 15 residues. The CDR3 region has the DNA TGTGCCAGCAGCTTGGGGATTAGCGACTCCTACGAGCAGTACTTC. Its protein is CASSLGISDSYEQYF.